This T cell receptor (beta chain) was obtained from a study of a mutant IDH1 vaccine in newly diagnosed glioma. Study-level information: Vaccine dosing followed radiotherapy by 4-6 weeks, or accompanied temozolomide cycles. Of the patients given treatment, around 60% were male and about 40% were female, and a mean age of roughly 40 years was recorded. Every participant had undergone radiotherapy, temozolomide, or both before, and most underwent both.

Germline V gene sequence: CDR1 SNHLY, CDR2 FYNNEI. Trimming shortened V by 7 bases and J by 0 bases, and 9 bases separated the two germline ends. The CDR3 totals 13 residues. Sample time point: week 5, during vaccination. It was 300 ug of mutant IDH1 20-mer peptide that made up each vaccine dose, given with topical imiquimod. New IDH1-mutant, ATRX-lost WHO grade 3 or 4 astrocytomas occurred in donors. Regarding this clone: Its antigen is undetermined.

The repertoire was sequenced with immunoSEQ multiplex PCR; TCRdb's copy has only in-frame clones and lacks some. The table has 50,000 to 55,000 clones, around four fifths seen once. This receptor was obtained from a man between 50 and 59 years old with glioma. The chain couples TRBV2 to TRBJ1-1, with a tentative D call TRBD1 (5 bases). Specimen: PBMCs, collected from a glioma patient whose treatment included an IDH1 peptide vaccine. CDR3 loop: CASNRGMNTEAFF. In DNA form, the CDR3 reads TGTGCCAGCAATCGGGGCATGAACACTGAAGCTTTCTTT.